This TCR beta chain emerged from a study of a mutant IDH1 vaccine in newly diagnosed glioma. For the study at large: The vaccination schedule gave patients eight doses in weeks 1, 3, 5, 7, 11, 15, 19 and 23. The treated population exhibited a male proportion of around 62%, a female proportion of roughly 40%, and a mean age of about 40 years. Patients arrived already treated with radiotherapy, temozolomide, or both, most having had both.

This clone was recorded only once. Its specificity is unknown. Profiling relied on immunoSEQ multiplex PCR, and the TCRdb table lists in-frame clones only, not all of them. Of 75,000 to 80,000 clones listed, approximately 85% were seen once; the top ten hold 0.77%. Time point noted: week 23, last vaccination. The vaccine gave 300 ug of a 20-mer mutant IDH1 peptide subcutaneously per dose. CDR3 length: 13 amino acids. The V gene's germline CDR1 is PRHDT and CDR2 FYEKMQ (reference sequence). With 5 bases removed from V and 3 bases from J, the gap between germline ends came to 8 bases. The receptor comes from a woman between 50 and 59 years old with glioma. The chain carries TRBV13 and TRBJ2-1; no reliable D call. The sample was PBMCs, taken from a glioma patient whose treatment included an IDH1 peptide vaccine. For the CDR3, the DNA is TGTGCCAGCAGCCCACCCGGCTACAATGAGCAGTTCTTC. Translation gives CASSPPGYNEQFF.